Following are 9 T cell receptor beta chains from one sample sequenced in a study of blood T cell repertoires in COVID-19. Sequenced by immunoSEQ multiplex PCR; TCRdb stores in-frame clones only, minus some. The sample lists roughly 150,000 clones, 70% to 90% seen once, with approximately 11% in the top ten. The sample taken for sequencing was peripheral blood. All receptors derive from an elderly woman with acute or convalescent COVID-19.

The chain employs TRBV5-5 and TRBJ1-4, with a possible D match to TRBD1 (6 bases). The CDR3 consists of 14 residues. From germline, CDR1 is SGHKS and CDR2 YYEKEE (reference sequence). V dropped 5 bases and J dropped 7 bases, with 15 bases sitting between them. This CDR3 reads CASSLQGISEKLFF. DNA of the CDR3: TGTGCCAGCAGTTTACAGGGCATCAGTGAAAAACTGTTTTTT.

The genes are TRBV5-5 and TRBJ1-3; perhaps TRBD1 as D (6 bases). The CDR3 consists of 13 residues. V was clipped by 3 bases and J by 4 bases, with 8 bases between them. The germline CDR1 and CDR2 sequences are SGHKS and YYEKEE (reference sequence). As DNA, the CDR3 is TGTGCCAGCAGCTCGCAGGGGGGAAACACCATATATTTT. It yields the protein CASSSQGGNTIYF. Combining the CDR3 with reference TRBV5-5 and TRBJ1-3 gives the whole variable domain DAGVTQSPTHLIKTRGQQVTLRCSPISGHKSVSWYQQVLGQGPQFIFQYYEKEERGRGNFPDRFSARQFPNYSSELNVNALLLGDSALYLCASSSQGGNTIYFGEGSWLTVV.

J is TRBJ1-1 and V is TRBV18; D is unresolved. There are 14 residues in the CDR3. Trimming removed 0 bases at V and 0 bases at J, with 5 bases between. Germline values: CDR1 KGHSH, CDR2 LQKENI. CDR3 DNA sequence: TGTGCCAGCTCACCACCTTCTGTGAACACTGAAGCTTTCTTT. Protein: CASSPPSVNTEAFF.

The chain combines TRBV10-2 with TRBJ2-5, with D possibly TRBD2 on 6 matching bases. Deletions cut 3 bases from V and 5 bases from J, with 16 bases between. Germline V CDR1 and CDR2: WSHSY, SAAADI. The CDR3 spans 15 residues. CDR3 nucleotide sequence: TGCGCCAGCAGTGACCCCGGGAGACTGGGGGAGACCCAGTACTTC. It codes for CASSDPGRLGETQYF.

The J gene is TRBJ2-3, the V gene TRBV7-2, with D maybe TRBD1 (6 bases). CDR3 length: 14 amino acids. CDR1 is SGHTA, CDR2 FQGNSA, per germline. V was trimmed by 5 bases and J by 4 bases, leaving 13 bases between them. In DNA, the CDR3 is TGTGCCAGCAGCCCAAACAGGGCGGCAGATACGCAGTATTTT. The encoded protein is CASSPNRAADTQYF.

The chain uses TRBV30 and TRBJ1-5; 7 positions agree with TRBD1. V was pared by 2 bases and J by 5 bases, with 6 bases of the junction left unmatched. Germline CDR1 reads GTSNPN; CDR2 reads SVGIG (reference sequence). The CDR3 covers 14 residues. The CDR3 here is CAWSRTGPYQPQHF. In DNA form, the CDR3 reads TGTGCCTGGAGTCGGACAGGTCCCTATCAGCCCCAGCATTTT.

V is TRBV3-1 (or the pseudogene TRBV3-2) and J is TRBJ1-1; D may be TRBD1 (6 bases). The V end was cut by 4 bases, the J end by 4 bases, with 22 bases between. This CDR3 contains 17 residues. Germline assignment: CDR1 LGHDT and CDR2 YNNKEL (reference sequence). The DNA of the CDR3 is TGTGCCAGCAGCCCAACTCCCCTCACAGGGATCGGCACTGAAGCTTTCTTT. This sequence encodes CASSPTPLTGIGTEAFF.

This chain connects TRBV5-1 to TRBJ2-3; no firm D call. This CDR3 has 15 amino acids. Germline CDR1 and CDR2: SGHRS and YFSETQ. Between the trimmed V and J ends, which lost 1 base and 7 bases, there was a span of 16 bases. DNA of the CDR3: TGCGCCAGCAGCTTGTTCGCAGAGGTGATGAATACGCAGTATTTT. It codes for CASSLFAEVMNTQYF.

The rearrangement joins TRBV23-1 to TRBJ1-4; D is unclear. TRBV23-1 is annotated as an ORF whose role is uncertain. V lost 4 bases and J 0 bases, leaving 6 bases between the germline ends. This CDR3 comprises 14 residues. CDR3 sequence: CASSLPTTNEKLFF. In DNA form, the CDR3 reads TGCGCCAGCAGTCTACCTACAACTAATGAAAAACTGTTTTTT.